This T cell receptor (beta chain) was sequenced in a study of blood T cell repertoires in COVID-19. Across the whole study: Sample material is recorded as cDNA or gDNA derived from T cells, B-cell-depleted T cells, or PBMCs.

Original handling: Amplification with reference gene primers provided the estimates of nucleated cell counts. Sequenced by immunoSEQ multiplex PCR; TCRdb stores in-frame clones only, minus some. V and J calls and clone size follow that table, whereas D and trimming were derived from the DNA. The sample consists of 200,000 to 250,000 clones, approximately 84% of them appearing once. Germline V gene sequence: CDR1 SGHTA, CDR2 FQGNSA. V was pared by 1 base and J by 9 bases, with 9 bases of the junction left unmatched. The CDR3 loop spans 16 amino acids. Sequenced material: peripheral blood. The chain joins TRBV7-2 to TRBJ1-6, with 7 bases lining up with TRBD1. The sequence was obtained from a woman aged 80 or over with acute or convalescent COVID-19. The CDR3 sequence is CASSLVATGLSSPLHF. CDR3 nucleotides: TGTGCCAGCAGCTTAGTGGCGACAGGGTTAAGTTCACCCCTCCACTTT.